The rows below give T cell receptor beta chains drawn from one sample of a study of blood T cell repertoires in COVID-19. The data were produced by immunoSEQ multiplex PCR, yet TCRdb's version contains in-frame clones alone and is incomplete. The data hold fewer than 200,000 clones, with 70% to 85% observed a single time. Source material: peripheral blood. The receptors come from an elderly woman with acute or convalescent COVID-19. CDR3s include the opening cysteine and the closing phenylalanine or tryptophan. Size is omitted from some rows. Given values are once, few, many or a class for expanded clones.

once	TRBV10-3	CAIRGNTEAFF
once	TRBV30	CAWGALRTGKKLFF
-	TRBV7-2	CASSTAGTGSGNTIYF
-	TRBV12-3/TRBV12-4	CASTKGANTEAFF
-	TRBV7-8	CASSSGGPRNQPQHF
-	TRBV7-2	CASSLATGFRDYGYTF
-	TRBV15	CATSRDIQTTADTQYF
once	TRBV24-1	CATSDPGQGFRETQYF
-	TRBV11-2	CAIGQGSSYEQYF
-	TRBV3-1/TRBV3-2	CASSTTWTDTQYF
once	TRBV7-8	CASSPVGGDTGELFF
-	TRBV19	CASRDTQYF
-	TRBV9	CASSVDGRSYNEQFF
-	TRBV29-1	CSVEQGLAKNIQYF
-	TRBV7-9	CASSLDSNTEAFF
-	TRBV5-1	CASSLWGTSGSGETQYF
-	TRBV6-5	CASTSGQGGYEQYF
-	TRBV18	CASSPSGQNYGYTF
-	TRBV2	CASRATGWKFF
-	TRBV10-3	CAISGTDEFYTF
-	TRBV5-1	CASSRQGGGTYEQYF
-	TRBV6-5	CASSLGLVGTGELFF
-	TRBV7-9	CASSFGSGGGQGETQYF
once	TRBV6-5	CATRRDYGYTF
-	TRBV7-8	CASSLARDTQYF
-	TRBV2	CASSPLGAGGDTQYF
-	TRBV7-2	CASSLGQGADTQYF
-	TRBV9	CASSKTGGRETQYF
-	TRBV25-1	CASRYFYEQYF
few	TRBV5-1	CASSSGWETQYF
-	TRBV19	CASSITTGRKETQYF
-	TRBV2	CASSANLGGETQYF
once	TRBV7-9	CASSLDRVGGYTF
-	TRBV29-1	CSVEEVGATPEQYF
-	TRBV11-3	CASSLEGGGTRQFF
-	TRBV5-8	CASSLGWASNQPQHF
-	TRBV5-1	CASSKGQGRETQYF
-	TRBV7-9	CASSGDRGQPQHF
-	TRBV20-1	CSASDGGSGYGYTF
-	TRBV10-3	CAIRTRTGNTEAFF
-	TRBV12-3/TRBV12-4	CASSLQMNTEAFF
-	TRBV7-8	CASGYSMAGSSYNSPLHF
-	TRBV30	CAWSVPRAHSTGELFF